What follows are 29 T cell receptor beta chains derived from one specimen sequenced in a study of shared clonotypes between healthy human individuals. Libraries were prepared by immunoSEQ multiplex PCR; TCRdb keeps only in-frame clonotypes and omits some of them. The sample carries hundreds of thousands of clones, 75% to 80% recorded once. Sequencing input: PBMCs. The receptors were gathered from a woman between 40 and 50 years old in good health. Some clones in this sample may be carry-over from other donors' samples.

The chain joins TRBV30 to TRBJ2-3, with unresolved D. CDR3 length: 13 amino acids. The V gene's germline CDR1 is GTSNPN and CDR2 SVGIG (reference sequence). The ends were cut back, 3 bases at V and 4 bases at J, with 11 bases in the middle. CDR3 in DNA: TGTGCCTGGAGCCGGTTGACGGCAGATACGCAGTATTTT. Amino acids: CAWSRLTADTQYF. Supplemented by reference TRBV30 and TRBJ2-3, the full variable domain reads SQTIHQWPATLVQPVGSPLSLECTVEGTSNPNLYWYRQAAGRGLQLLFYSVGIGQISSEVPQNLSASRPQDRQFILSSKKLLLSDSGFYLCAWSRLTADTQYFGPGTRLTVL.

The rearrangement uses TRBV5-1 and TRBJ1-1; D call uncertain. Germline-derived CDR1 and CDR2 are SGHRS and YFSETQ. The CDR3 is 16 residues long. V was shortened by 0 bases and J by 0 bases, with 12 bases between the two germline ends. The CDR3 is CASSLAGARVNTEAFF. In nucleotides, the CDR3 is TGCGCCAGCAGCTTGGCCGGAGCCAGAGTGAACACTGAAGCTTTCTTT.

The chain recombines TRBV4-3 with TRBJ2-3, with 9 positions matching TRBD1. V was clipped by 1 base and J by 4 bases; unmatched bases: 6. The length of the CDR3 is 16 residues. CDR1 is LGHNA, CDR2 YSLEER, per germline. The CDR3 DNA reads TGCGCCAGCAGCCAAGGGCGGGACAGGGCATCAGATACGCAGTATTTT. Protein sequence: CASSQGRDRASDTQYF.

The J gene is TRBJ2-4, the V gene TRBV27; tentatively, D is TRBD2 (7 bases). Trimming took 4 bases from V and 15 from J, leaving 16 bases between them. The length of the CDR3 is 12 residues. Germline V gene data show CDR1 as MNHEY and CDR2 as SMNVEV (reference sequence). The CDR3 sequence is CASSSPGVAGYF. CDR3 in DNA: TGTGCCAGCAGTTCCCCAGGGGTAGCGGGGTACTTC.

A remark on this clone: It is likely a read error: a sequence one base away is far more abundant. The sample has other DNA sequences that encode this CDR3 too. The chain has TRBV30 and TRBJ2-5; 10 nucleotides align to TRBD2. This CDR3 is 14 amino acids long. V dropped 4 bases and J dropped 5; count of bases not matched to a gene: 7. Germline loops: CDR1 GTSNPN, CDR2 SVGIG (reference sequence). The chain's CDR3 is CAWTSGSFQETQYF. The DNA of the CDR3 is TGTGCCTGGACTAGCGGGAGCTTCCAGGAGACCCAGTACTTC.

This chain joins TRBV28 and TRBJ1-4, with D uncertain. The CDR3 is made up of 14 amino acids. Germline loops: CDR1 MDHEN, CDR2 SYDVKM. V lost 3 bases and J 7 bases, leaving 12 bases between the germline ends. Written as DNA, the CDR3 is TGTGCCAGCAGTTTCGATCCCGTGGGTGAAAAACTGTTTTTT. Encoded protein: CASSFDPVGEKLFF.

The gene calls are TRBV10-3 and TRBJ1-2; TRBD1 agrees at 10 bases. V was clipped by 11 bases and J by 4 bases; unmatched bases: 13. Germline loops: CDR1 ENHRY, CDR2 SYGVKD. The CDR3 extends over 15 amino acids. DNA of the CDR3: TGTGCCCACACCCCTCGGACAGGGGGGGGCTATGGCTACACCTTC. Translation gives CAHTPRTGGGYGYTF.

The chain recombines TRBV18 with TRBJ2-1; TRBD2 matches at 9 bases. CDR1 is KGHSH and CDR2 is LQKENI in the germline V gene. The CDR3 totals 15 residues. The junction had 7 bases not matched to a gene; V was cut back by 4 bases and J by 6 bases. CDR3 sequence reads: CASSRNSGSSNEQFF. The CDR3 DNA sequence: TGTGCCAGCTCACGAAATAGCGGGAGTAGCAATGAGCAGTTCTTC. Using reference TRBV18 and TRBJ2-1 for the parts outside the CDR3, the full variable domain is NAGVMQNPRHLVRRRGQEARLRCSPMKGHSHVYWYRQLPEEGLKFMVYLQKENIIDESGMPKERFSAEFPKEGPSILRIQQVVRGDSAAYFCASSRNSGSSNEQFFGPGTRLTVL.

This clone has a handful of counts. The genes are TRBV2 and TRBJ2-7, with D hard to call. The CDR3 is made up of 13 amino acids. Between the trimmed V and J ends, which lost 6 bases and 0 bases, there was a span of 9 bases. The germline gives CDR1 SNHLY, CDR2 FYNNEI. CDR3 loop: CASRRSDSYEQYF. The CDR3 nucleotides are TGTGCCAGCAGAAGATCAGACTCCTACGAGCAGTACTTC. Supplemented by reference TRBV2 and TRBJ2-7, the full variable domain reads EPEVTQTPSHQVTQMGQEVILRCVPISNHLYFYWYRQILGQKVEFLVSFYNNEISEKSEIFDDQFSVERPDGSNFTLKIRSTKLEDSAMYFCASRRSDSYEQYFGPGTRLTVT.

In its sample, this clone was seen a few times. This chain uses TRBV2 with TRBJ1-5, with D perhaps matching TRBD1 (5 bases). Trimming left V 4 bases short and J 0 bases short, with 7 bases between. The CDR3 length is 14 residues. Germline V gene data show CDR1 as SNHLY and CDR2 as FYNNEI. Written as DNA, the CDR3 is TGTGCCAGCAGTGCCGGACATAGCAATCAGCCCCAGCATTTT. Translating it yields CASSAGHSNQPQHF.

The V call is TRBV28, the J call TRBJ1-1, with D perhaps TRBD1 (5 bases). The CDR3 is 14 residues long. Between the trimmed V and J ends, which lost 7 bases and 1 base, there was a span of 13 bases. In germline, CDR1 is MDHEN, CDR2 SYDVKM. The CDR3 bases are TGTGCCAGCAACCTAGGGGTTTCGAACACTGAAGCTTTCTTT. This gives the protein CASNLGVSNTEAFF.

With respect to this clone: A far larger clone is just one base off, so this is likely a read error. The identical CDR3 is also encoded by other nucleotide sequences in the sample. J is TRBJ1-2 and V is TRBV5-6; D is ambiguous. The CDR3 is 14 amino acids. V lost 4 bases and J lost 2, with 12 bases in between. CDR1 and CDR2 from the germline V gene are SGHDT and YYEEEE. The CDR3 DNA follows: TGTGCCAGCAGCCGCGATAGGGAGAACTATGGCTACACCTTC. Residues: CASSRDRENYGYTF.

This clone was observed a handful of times. The chain has TRBV6-4 and TRBJ2-1, with TRBD2 matching over 10 bases. Germline CDR1 MRHNA, CDR2 SNTAGT. There are 15 residues in the CDR3. V trimming: 6 bases; J trimming: 6 bases; junction bases outside the gene matches: 8. For the CDR3, the DNA is TGTGCCAGCAGCGAAACTAGCGGGGCCACCAATGAGCAGTTCTTC. This translates into CASSETSGATNEQFF.

In its sample, this clone was seen many times. This rearrangement joins TRBV20-1 to TRBJ2-5; no clear D. The J call may be mistaken, given a closer DNA end match to TRBJ2-7. The CDR3 is made up of 11 amino acids. Per germline, CDR1 DFQATT and CDR2 SNEGSKA (reference sequence). CDR3 DNA: TGCAGTGCCGCGGTGGGAAACGAGCAGTACTTC. Protein: CSAAVGNEQYF.

As for this clone: This is likely an artifact of a read error, given a far larger clone one base away. Other DNA sequences in the same sample also yield this CDR3. The chain carries TRBV29-1 and TRBJ2-1; a possible D gene is TRBD2 (5 bases). This CDR3 has 13 amino acids. Trimming removed 2 bases from V and 7 bases from J, with 12 bases in between. Germline-derived CDR1 and CDR2 are SQVTM and ANQGSEA. CDR3 DNA sequence: TGCAGCGTTGAAAGTGGGAGAGGTAATGAGCAGTTCTTC. The encoded protein is CSVESGRGNEQFF.

CDR3: CASSLRTADTIYF. CDR3 sequence (DNA): TGTGCCAGCAGTTTAAGGACAGCCGACACCATATATTTT. J is TRBJ1-3 and V is TRBV5-4; D might be TRBD1 (6 bases). From germline, CDR1 is SGHNT and CDR2 YYREEE (reference sequence). This CDR3 spans 13 amino acids. The germline V and J ends were trimmed by 5 bases and 8 bases, with 14 bases remaining between them.

The chain links TRBV28 to TRBJ2-5, with D possibly TRBD1 on 6 matching bases. Germline V gene data show CDR1 as MDHEN and CDR2 as SYDVKM. Trimming removed 8 bases from V and 3 bases from J, with 13 bases in between. The CDR3 spans 13 residues. The CDR3 bases are TGTGCCAGCTCGACAGGTTGGAAAGAGACCCAGTACTTC. Encoded protein: CASSTGWKETQYF. The full variable domain, its missing parts supplied by reference TRBV28 and TRBJ2-5, is DVKVTQSSRYLVKRTGEKVFLECVQDMDHENMFWYRQDPGLGLRLIYFSYDVKMKEKGDIPEGYSVSREKKERFSLILESASTNQTSMYLCASSTGWKETQYFGPGTRLLVL.

This clone was seen a single time. The chain recombines TRBV7-3 with TRBJ2-1, with 7 nucleotides matching TRBD2. Germline CDR1 reads SGHTA; CDR2 reads FQGTGA. V dropped 2 bases and J dropped 3; count of bases not matched to a gene: 13. The CDR3 consists of 18 residues. This CDR3 is CASSLPRLAKGLYNEQFF. The CDR3 nucleotides are TGTGCCAGCAGCTTACCTAGACTAGCCAAAGGTCTCTACAATGAGCAGTTCTTC. Using reference TRBV7-3 and TRBJ2-1 for the parts outside the CDR3, the full variable domain is GAGVSQTPSNKVTEKGKYVELRCDPISGHTALYWYRQSLGQGPEFLIYFQGTGAADDSGLPNDRFFAVRPEGSVSTLKIQRTERGDSAVYLCASSLPRLAKGLYNEQFFGPGTRLTVL.

This clone was detected only once. This sequence joins TRBV7-9 and TRBJ2-1, with D unresolved. V was clipped by 5 bases and J by 9 bases, with 17 bases between them. Germline-derived CDR1 and CDR2 are SEHNR and FQNEAQ (reference sequence). This CDR3 is built from 14 residues. CDR3 region: CASSQGYIPGEQFF. The DNA for the CDR3 is TGTGCCAGCAGCCAAGGGTACATACCGGGTGAGCAGTTCTTC.

The chain combines TRBV15 with TRBJ1-5; TRBD1 is a possible D gene (6 bases). V shed 0 bases and J shed 7 bases, with 10 bases lying between them. CDR1 and CDR2 (germline): LNHNV, YYDKDF (reference sequence). The CDR3 totals 14 residues. The CDR3 bases are TGTGCCACCAGCAGAGATCGAGGGGGGCAGCCCCAGCATTTT. It translates to CATSRDRGGQPQHF.

V and J are TRBV7-5 and TRBJ2-7. TRBV7-5 is classified as a pseudogene. The CDR3 is made up of 13 amino acids. CDR3 bases: TGTGCCAGCAGCTTAGGGACGCCTTACGAGCAGTACTTC. This encodes CASSLGTPYEQYF.

The chain's CDR3 is CASSYGRTGAQETQYF. As DNA, the CDR3 is TGTGCCAGCAGCTACGGGCGAACAGGGGCGCAAGAGACCCAGTACTTC. This sequence joins TRBV7-9 and TRBJ2-5; TRBD1 matches 7 bases. CDR1 and CDR2 from the germline V gene are SEHNR and FQNEAQ (reference sequence). With 4 bases clipped from V and 2 bases from J, the junction kept 10 bases outside the gene matches. The CDR3 sequence is 16 residues long. Filled out from reference TRBV7-9 and TRBJ2-5, the complete variable domain reads DTGVSQNPRHKITKRGQNVTFRCDPISEHNRLYWYRQTLGQGPEFLTYFQNEAQLEKSRLLSDRFSAERPKGSFSTLEIQRTEQGDSAMYLCASSYGRTGAQETQYFGPGTRLLVL.

This chain's CDR3 is CASSPGTQGETQYF. The CDR3 coding sequence is TGTGCCAGCAGCCCCGGGACGCAAGGGGAGACCCAGTACTTC. The J gene is TRBJ2-5, the V gene TRBV11-3; possibly TRBD1 or TRBD2 for D (5 bases each). The CDR3 has 14 amino acids. Germline V gene data show CDR1 as SGHNT and CDR2 as YENEEA. V was shortened by 5 bases and J by 5 bases, with 15 bases between the two germline ends.

This clone was seen more than once but under ten times. No conserved phenylalanine or tryptophan ends this CDR3, so it is likely a read error. J is TRBJ1-1 and V is TRBV19; D not certain. V lost 1 base and J lost 4, with 13 bases in between. CDR1 and CDR2 from the germline V gene are LNHDA and SQIVND (reference sequence). The CDR3 spans 15 residues. In DNA, the CDR3 is TGTGCCAGTAGTATAGGTTCGGGTGTCGGCACTGAAGCTTTCCTT. The encoded protein is CASSIGSGVGTEAFL.

The chain combines TRBV10-1 with TRBJ2-7, with D perhaps matching TRBD1 (5 bases). The length of the CDR3 is 14 residues. In germline, CDR1 is WNHNN, CDR2 SYGVQD (reference sequence). Trimming cost V 2 bases and J 0 bases, with 8 bases left between them. CDR3 sequence: CASSEDSSSYEQYF. The CDR3 coding sequence is TGCGCCAGCAGTGAGGACAGTTCCTCCTACGAGCAGTACTTC.

This chain joins TRBV7-3 and TRBJ2-7, with TRBD1 as a possible D gene (5 bases). The CDR3 is 14 amino acids. V lost 3 bases and J 5 bases, leaving 14 bases between the germline ends. Looked up from germline, CDR1 is SGHTA and CDR2 is FQGTGA. The CDR3 sequence: CASSFYTRVDEQYF. The CDR3 nucleotides are TGTGCCAGCAGCTTCTACACCAGGGTTGACGAGCAGTACTTC.

The chain carries TRBV5-1 and TRBJ2-5, with D tentatively TRBD1 or TRBD2 (5 bases each). The germline V gene encodes CDR1 SGHRS and CDR2 YFSETQ. The germline V and J ends were trimmed by 2 bases and 5 bases, with 16 bases remaining between them. CDR3 length equals 15 residues. CDR3: CASSFLTGAGETQYF. The CDR3 DNA follows: TGCGCCAGCAGCTTTTTAACCGGGGCAGGGGAGACCCAGTACTTC.

The rearrangement uses TRBV30 and TRBJ1-4, with 8 nucleotides matching TRBD1. CDR1 and CDR2 from the germline V gene are GTSNPN and SVGIG (reference sequence). This CDR3 has 13 amino acids. V was pared by 5 bases and J by 8 bases, with 7 bases of the junction left unmatched. The CDR3 nucleotides read TGTGCCTGGGCTGACCCAGGGGGCGAAAAACTGTTTTTT. This sequence encodes CAWADPGGEKLFF.

The chain links TRBV5-1 to TRBJ2-7; 14 positions agree with TRBD2. This CDR3 contains 17 residues. Germline V CDR1 and CDR2: SGHRS, YFSETQ. After removal of 0 bases from V and 1 base from J, the junction contained 3 bases not matched to a gene. CDR3 amino acids: CASSLGRTSGRSYEQYF. Written as DNA, the CDR3 is TGCGCCAGCAGCTTGGGCCGGACTAGCGGGAGGTCCTACGAGCAGTACTTC. Using reference TRBV5-1 and TRBJ2-7 for the parts outside the CDR3, the full variable domain is KAGVTQTPRYLIKTRGQQVTLSCSPISGHRSVSWYQQTPGQGLQFLFEYFSETQRNKGNFPGRFSGRQFSNSRSEMNVSTLELGDSALYLCASSLGRTSGRSYEQYFGPGTRLTVT.